This entry lists 9 T cell receptor beta chains sequenced from one sample in a study of identical twins. Using its own MiXCR run on the 5' RACE reads, TCRdb lists one record per CDR3 protein. The table has about 810,000 distinct CDR3 sequences, 9% to 15% seen once. These same records also appear under a second study, on yellow fever vaccine responses in identical twins.

Sequencing was carried out using PBMCs. The receptor source for this set is a woman in her late teens or twenties in good health.

This clonotype occurred a few times. The chain has TRBV18 and TRBJ2-2; D ambiguous. The CDR3 runs to 15 residues. Germline CDR1 is KGHSH and CDR2 is LQKENI. V was cut by 3 bases and J by 0 bases, with 8 bases left in between. The CDR3: CASSPPWTNTGELFF. In DNA form, the CDR3 reads TGTGCCAGCTCACCCCCCTGGACGAACACCGGGGAGCTGTTTTTT.

This clonotype was seen many times. The V and J genes are TRBV12-3 or TRBV12-4 and TRBJ2-1; TRBD1 aligns across 7 bases. The CDR3 consists of 17 residues. The junction had 10 bases not matched to a gene; V was cut back by 5 bases and J by 0 bases. The CDR3 reads CASSPPLGDSSYNEQFF. The CDR3 DNA follows: TGTGCCAGCAGTCCCCCTTTGGGGGACAGCTCCTACAATGAGCAGTTCTTC.

This clonotype was found a few times. The chain recombines TRBV12-3 or TRBV12-4 with TRBJ1-5, with D unresolved. V lost 5 bases to trimming and J lost 3 bases, with 14 bases between them. The CDR3 contains 15 residues. CDR3 DNA: TGTGCCAGCAGTATACGGACGCATCTCAATCAGCCCCAGCATTTT. It codes for CASSIRTHLNQPQHF.

This clonotype was seen a handful of times. The rearrangement joins TRBV4-1 to TRBJ1-5, with a weak D call TRBD1 (5 bases). The length of the CDR3 is 15 residues. Looked up from germline, CDR1 is MGHRA and CDR2 is YSYEKL. Deletions cut 0 bases from V and 3 bases from J, with 9 bases between. CDR3 sequence reads: CASSQEMGVNQPQHF. CDR3 sequence (DNA): TGCGCCAGCAGCCAAGAAATGGGGGTCAATCAGCCCCAGCATTTT.

A few counts support this clonotype. CDR3: CATSSFLLSGASYEQYF. In DNA, the CDR3 is TGTGCCACCAGCAGCTTCCTCCTTAGCGGTGCCAGCTACGAGCAGTACTTC. V is TRBV15 and J is TRBJ2-7; tentative D call: TRBD2 (6 bases). V lost 3 bases and J 3 bases, leaving 21 bases between the germline ends. CDR1 and CDR2 (germline): LNHNV, YYDKDF (reference sequence). The CDR3 runs to 17 residues.

This clonotype occurred many times. The chain is built from TRBV7-9 and TRBJ2-2; D perhaps matches TRBD2 (6 bases). Germline assignment: CDR1 SEHNR and CDR2 FQNEAQ (reference sequence). Trimming left V 8 bases short and J 6 bases short, with 13 bases between. The CDR3 loop spans 13 amino acids. The CDR3 nucleotides read TGTGCCAGCGCCTGGTCGGGAGCCGGGGAGCTGTTTTTT. This translates into CASAWSGAGELFF.

This clonotype was counted between two and nine times. The CDR3 bases are TGTGCCAGCAGCCCCCACCCGGGGGGATCCTACGAGCAGTACTTC. Amino acids: CASSPHPGGSYEQYF. The chain recombines TRBV28 with TRBJ2-7, with TRBD2 matching 7 bases. Germline CDR1 reads MDHEN; CDR2 reads SYDVKM. V gave up 6 bases and J gave up 1 base; unmatched junction bases: 9. This CDR3 is built from 15 residues.

The rearrangement links TRBV4-1 to TRBJ2-3; 11 positions match TRBD2. This CDR3 is 16 amino acids long. CDR1 is MGHRA, CDR2 YSYEKL, per germline. The V segment lost 1 base and the J segment 2 bases; nucleotides outside the gene matches: 2. CDR3 coding DNA: TGCGCCAGCAGCCAAGTGACTAGCGGGATCACAGATACGCAGTATTTT. Protein: CASSQVTSGITDTQYF.

Concerning this clonotype itself: Being one base from a much bigger clone, this may be a read error. V usage is TRBV6-5 and J usage is TRBJ2-2; weak D call: TRBD2 (6 bases). The CDR3 sequence is 14 residues long. In germline, CDR1 is MNHEY, CDR2 SVGAGI. For the CDR3, the DNA is TGTGCCAGCAGTTCAGGAGGGGAGACCGGGGAGCTGATTTTT. Translating it yields CASSSGGETGELIF.